Each of the 10 T cell receptor beta chains below was sequenced from the same sample in a study of blood T cell repertoires in COVID-19. The protocol was immunoSEQ multiplex PCR, while the TCRdb copy is restricted to in-frame clones and leaves out a portion. Of roughly 120,000 clones listed, 85% to 90% are singletons. The sequenced sample consisted of peripheral blood. These receptors were obtained from an older man who had recovered from COVID-19.

The V and J genes are TRBV7-2 and TRBJ1-1; 9 bases fit TRBD1. The CDR3 runs to 14 residues. Germline loops: CDR1 SGHTA, CDR2 FQGNSA. J lost 5 bases, V lost 5 bases, and 6 bases had no gene match. The CDR3 sequence: CASSPNRGRTEAFF. The CDR3 nucleotides read TGTGCCAGCAGCCCGAACAGGGGGCGAACTGAAGCTTTCTTT.

The V and J genes are TRBV29-1 and TRBJ1-1; tentative D call: TRBD1 (5 bases). The V end lost 4 bases, the J end lost 10 bases, and 13 bases lay between the germline ends. The V gene's germline CDR1 is SQVTM and CDR2 ANQGSEA. The CDR3 has 11 amino acids. The CDR3 DNA follows: TGCAGCGTTGGGGTTCCCGGGGGAGCTTTCTTT. Its protein is CSVGVPGGAFF.

The rearrangement links TRBV5-4 to TRBJ1-2; D gene ambiguous. The CDR3 totals 16 residues. Germline CDR1 reads SGHNT; CDR2 reads YYREEE (reference sequence). The V gene lost 1 base and the J gene lost 4 bases, with 17 bases spanning the gap. CDR3 region: CASSLSQSGGLYGYTF. The CDR3 region has the DNA TGTGCCAGCAGCTTGAGTCAATCTGGCGGGCTCTATGGCTACACCTTC.

This chain links TRBV19 with TRBJ2-2, with 8 bases identical to TRBD1. CDR1 is LNHDA and CDR2 is SQIVND in the germline V gene (reference sequence). V lost 5 bases to trimming and J lost 7 bases; unmatched junction nucleotides: 9. The CDR3 contains 15 residues. CDR3 sequence reads: CASSPIWTGSGELFF. DNA of the CDR3: TGTGCCAGTAGTCCCATCTGGACAGGGAGCGGGGAGCTGTTTTTT.

The J gene is TRBJ2-3, the V gene TRBV5-1, with 7 bases aligning to TRBD2. Unmatched junction bases numbered 5, after V lost 1 base and J lost 3 bases. This CDR3 is built from 15 residues. CDR1 SGHRS and CDR2 YFSETQ come from the germline V gene. DNA of the CDR3: TGCGCCAGCAGCTTGACCCTAGCGGATACAGATACGCAGTATTTT. This codes for CASSLTLADTDTQYF.

V usage is TRBV2 and J usage is TRBJ1-1; tentatively, D is TRBD1 (6 bases). The V gene's germline CDR1 is SNHLY and CDR2 FYNNEI. The CDR3 runs 12 residues. V lost 3 bases to trimming and J lost 7 bases, with 9 bases between them. The CDR3 coding sequence is TGTGCCAGCAGTGACGGACAGCTTGAAGCTTTCTTT. It specifies CASSDGQLEAFF. Based on the CDR3 plus reference TRBV2 and TRBJ1-1, the full variable domain is EPEVTQTPSHQVTQMGQEVILRCVPISNHLYFYWYRQILGQKVEFLVSFYNNEISEKSEIFDDQFSVERPDGSNFTLKIRSTKLEDSAMYFCASSDGQLEAFFGQGTRLTVV.

The chain couples TRBV9 to TRBJ1-3; the D gene is possibly TRBD1 (5 bases). The V gene's germline CDR1 is SGDLS and CDR2 YYNGEE. The CDR3 has 15 amino acids. The germline V and J ends were trimmed by 4 bases and 1 base, with 12 bases remaining between them. CDR3 protein: CASSTRDLSGNTIYF. CDR3 in DNA: TGTGCCAGCAGCACCAGGGACTTATCTGGAAACACCATATATTTT. The full variable domain, in which reference TRBV9 and TRBJ1-3 provide the parts outside the CDR3, is DSGVTQTPKHLITATGQRVTLRCSPRSGDLSVYWYQQSLDQGLQFLIQYYNGEERAKGNILERFSAQQFPDLHSELNLSSLELGDSALYFCASSTRDLSGNTIYFGEGSWLTVV.

The rearrangement uses TRBV28 and TRBJ1-5, with D maybe TRBD1 (5 bases). Trimming took off 5 bases at V and 3 bases at J, with 14 bases between the two ends. The CDR3 consists of 15 residues. Per the germline V gene, CDR1 is MDHEN and CDR2 is SYDVKM. The CDR3 DNA reads TGTGCCAGCAGTGCGACAGCGAGATACAATCAGCCCCAGCATTTT. Protein: CASSATARYNQPQHF.

The rearrangement uses TRBV2 and TRBJ2-7; 9 positions agree with TRBD2. This CDR3 comprises 13 residues. The ends lost 4 bases at V and 6 bases at J; junction bases unmatched: 4. Germline V gene data show CDR1 as SNHLY and CDR2 as FYNNEI. CDR3 bases: TGTGCCAGCAGTGCTTGGCGGGAGGGCGAGCAGTACTTC. Encoded protein: CASSAWREGEQYF.

The V gene is TRBV5-6, the J gene TRBJ1-3; D might be TRBD1 (6 bases). The V and J ends lost 0 bases and 4 bases respectively, with 14 bases between them. The CDR3 covers 16 residues. In germline, CDR1 is SGHDT, CDR2 YYEEEE. Here the CDR3 DNA reads TGTGCCAGCAGCTTGGTAGGGGCAGGGGTCGGAAACACCATATATTTT. Translation gives CASSLVGAGVGNTIYF.